A selection of T cell receptor beta chains follows, all from one sample in a study of cytomegalovirus exposure and HLA in healthy donors. TCRdb's table, derived via immunoSEQ multiplex PCR, lists solely in-frame clones and lacks some. Among about 190,000 clones, roughly 13% were seen once, and the ten largest hold over 6.5%. Sequenced sample: PBMCs. These receptor sequences come from a man aged 50 or older in good health and CMV-seropositive. The CDR3 runs from the conserved cysteine through the conserved F or W. D genes are given only for firm matches. Clone size, where shown, is once, few, many, or a class for clones that have expanded.

j_call: TRBJ1-5
d_call: TRBD1
clone_size: few
v_call: TRBV7-8
cdr3_nt: TGTGCCAGCAGCTTCGGACAGGGTGAGGGCAATCAGCCCCAGCATTTT
cdr3_aa: CASSFGQGEGNQPQHF

j_call: TRBJ1-2
d_call: TRBD1
clone_size: few
v_call: TRBV4-3
cdr3_nt: TGCGCCAGCAGCCGTGGGACAGTCTATGGCTACACCTTC
cdr3_aa: CASSRGTVYGYTF

j_call: TRBJ1-5
d_call: .
clone_size: few
v_call: TRBV5-4
cdr3_nt: TGTGCCAGCAGCCGAGGACCGACTACTTTTAGCAATCAGCCCCAGCATTTT
cdr3_aa: CASSRGPTTFSNQPQHF

j_call: TRBJ2-5
d_call: TRBD2
clone_size: few
v_call: TRBV27
cdr3_nt: TGTGCCAGCAGTCCCTACTTGACTAGCGGGGGAGAGACCCAGTACTTC
cdr3_aa: CASSPYLTSGGETQYF

j_call: TRBJ1-1
d_call: .
clone_size: few
v_call: TRBV25-1
cdr3_nt: TGTGCCAGCAGCCGAACAGGGTGGGGTGAAGCTTTCTTT
cdr3_aa: CASSRTGWGEAFF

j_call: TRBJ1-3
d_call: TRBD1
clone_size: few
v_call: TRBV11-2
cdr3_nt: TGTGCCAGCAGCCTGGGACAGTTCTCTGGAAACACCATATATTTT
cdr3_aa: CASSLGQFSGNTIYF

j_call: TRBJ2-3
d_call: .
clone_size: few
v_call: TRBV9
cdr3_nt: TGTGCCAGCAGCGTAGGGCACGCTAGCACAGATACGCAGTATTTT
cdr3_aa: CASSVGHASTDTQYF

j_call: TRBJ1-3
d_call: TRBD1
clone_size: .
v_call: TRBV28
cdr3_nt: TGTGCCAGCAGTTCCTTAGAAGGACAGGTTGGAAACACCATATATTTT
cdr3_aa: CASSSLEGQVGNTIYF

j_call: TRBJ1-1
d_call: .
clone_size: few
v_call: TRBV25-1
cdr3_nt: TGTGCCAGCGGAAGGGGATCGAACACTGAAGCTTTCTTT
cdr3_aa: CASGRGSNTEAFF

j_call: TRBJ2-5
d_call: TRBD1
clone_size: .
v_call: TRBV10-1
cdr3_nt: TGCGCCACCACCCGACAGGGAAGGTTGCCCCTGCGGCAAGAGACCCAGTACTTC
cdr3_aa: CATTRQGRLPLRQETQYF

j_call: TRBJ2-2
d_call: .
clone_size: few
v_call: TRBV29-1
cdr3_nt: TGCAGCGTTGTGGAGTTCTCGAACACCGGGGAGCTGTTTTTT
cdr3_aa: CSVVEFSNTGELFF

j_call: TRBJ1-2
d_call: .
clone_size: few
v_call: TRBV5-1
cdr3_nt: TGCGCCAGCAGCTTGGGGGGCCAACGTAACTATGGCTACACCTTC
cdr3_aa: CASSLGGQRNYGYTF

j_call: TRBJ2-5
d_call: TRBD1
clone_size: .
v_call: TRBV6-1
cdr3_nt: TGTGCCAGCAGTTTGGGACAGAAGACCCAGTACTTC
cdr3_aa: CASSLGQKTQYF

j_call: TRBJ2-1
d_call: TRBD1
clone_size: .
v_call: TRBV19
cdr3_nt: TGTGCCAGTACCCAGGGGGTCCTTGGGGAGCAGTTCTTC
cdr3_aa: CASTQGVLGEQFF

j_call: TRBJ2-6
d_call: .
clone_size: .
v_call: TRBV28
cdr3_nt: TGTGCCAGCAGTATTCAGAATGGGGCCAACGTCCTGACTTTC
cdr3_aa: CASSIQNGANVLTF

j_call: TRBJ1-5
d_call: TRBD1
clone_size: .
v_call: TRBV6-5
cdr3_nt: TGTGCCAGCAGGTTGGGACAGGCCATTAATCAGCCCCAGCATTTT
cdr3_aa: CASRLGQAINQPQHF

j_call: TRBJ1-6
d_call: .
clone_size: .
v_call: TRBV6-1
cdr3_nt: TGTGCCAGCAGGGGGAGCTCCTATAATTCACCCCTCCACTTT
cdr3_aa: CASRGSSYNSPLHF

j_call: TRBJ1-3
d_call: .
clone_size: few
v_call: TRBV9
cdr3_nt: TGTGCCAGCAGCGCGGATCAGGGCCCTGGAAACACCATATATTTT
cdr3_aa: CASSADQGPGNTIYF

j_call: TRBJ1-1
d_call: TRBD1
clone_size: few
v_call: TRBV4-2
cdr3_nt: TGTGCCAGCAGCCAGATGACAGGGACTACTGAAGCTTTCTTT
cdr3_aa: CASSQMTGTTEAFF

j_call: TRBJ1-3
d_call: TRBD1
clone_size: few
v_call: TRBV28
cdr3_nt: TGTGCCAGCAGTTCCTCCGGGACAGTTGGAAACACCATATATTTT
cdr3_aa: CASSSSGTVGNTIYF

j_call: TRBJ1-1
d_call: .
clone_size: few
v_call: TRBV4-3
cdr3_nt: TGCGCCAGCAGCCAAAGCGGGGTCCCGGACACTGAAGCTTTCTTT
cdr3_aa: CASSQSGVPDTEAFF

j_call: TRBJ2-7
d_call: .
clone_size: few
v_call: TRBV7-8
cdr3_nt: TGTGCCAGCAACTCGCGCAGGGTACCCTACGAGCAGTACTTC
cdr3_aa: CASNSRRVPYEQYF

j_call: TRBJ2-3
d_call: TRBD1
clone_size: few
v_call: TRBV5-1
cdr3_nt: TGCGCCAGCAGCATGGGACAGTCCCCAGATACGCAGTATTTT
cdr3_aa: CASSMGQSPDTQYF

j_call: TRBJ1-2
d_call: .
clone_size: few
v_call: TRBV5-6
cdr3_nt: TGTGCCAGCAGCTTGACTCAAGGGGGACGGATCTATGGCTACACCTTC
cdr3_aa: CASSLTQGGRIYGYTF

j_call: TRBJ2-7
d_call: .
clone_size: .
v_call: TRBV6-5
cdr3_nt: TGTGCCAGCAGTTACGGCCAGGGCACCAACGAGCAGTACTTC
cdr3_aa: CASSYGQGTNEQYF

j_call: TRBJ1-2
d_call: .
clone_size: few
v_call: TRBV7-9
cdr3_nt: TGTGCCAGCAGCTTAGACAGGGCAGGACAACTCTATGGCTACACCTTC
cdr3_aa: CASSLDRAGQLYGYTF

j_call: TRBJ1-1
d_call: .
clone_size: few
v_call: TRBV5-4
cdr3_nt: TGTGCCAGCAGCTTGTACCCAGGGCTAAACACTGAAGCTTTCTTT
cdr3_aa: CASSLYPGLNTEAFF

j_call: TRBJ1-1
d_call: .
clone_size: few
v_call: TRBV19
cdr3_nt: TGTGCCAGTAGTCCCCAGGGGCGTCTGAACACTGAAGCTTTCTTT
cdr3_aa: CASSPQGRLNTEAFF

j_call: TRBJ1-1
d_call: .
clone_size: .
v_call: TRBV5-1
cdr3_nt: TGCGCCAGCAGCTTGTCGGGGGGTACTGAAGCTTTCTTT
cdr3_aa: CASSLSGGTEAFF

j_call: TRBJ1-2
d_call: TRBD1
clone_size: .
v_call: TRBV30
cdr3_nt: TGTGCCTGGAGTGTACAGCAGGGGGCTGGCTACACCTTC
cdr3_aa: CAWSVQQGAGYTF

j_call: TRBJ1-2
d_call: .
clone_size: .
v_call: TRBV6-5
cdr3_nt: TGTGCCAGCAGTCTGCAGGGGTGGTGGGGCTACACCTTC
cdr3_aa: CASSLQGWWGYTF

j_call: TRBJ1-4
d_call: TRBD1
clone_size: few
v_call: TRBV5-1
cdr3_nt: TGCGCCAGCAGCAGGGACAGGGGCGAAAATGAAAAACTGTTTTTT
cdr3_aa: CASSRDRGENEKLFF

j_call: TRBJ1-1
d_call: .
clone_size: .
v_call: TRBV7-9
cdr3_nt: TGTGCCAGCAGCTCGCCCGAGAGGGCCGCTGAAGCTTTCTTT
cdr3_aa: CASSSPERAAEAFF

j_call: TRBJ1-6
d_call: .
clone_size: few
v_call: TRBV7-2
cdr3_nt: TGTGCCAGCAGTCTAAGCTCCTATAATTCACCCCTCCACTTT
cdr3_aa: CASSLSSYNSPLHF

j_call: TRBJ2-5
d_call: .
clone_size: .
v_call: TRBV6-5
cdr3_nt: TGTGCCAGCAGTATCCCAGGGGCGGAAGAGACCCAGTACTTC
cdr3_aa: CASSIPGAEETQYF

j_call: TRBJ2-4
d_call: .
clone_size: few
v_call: TRBV7-2
cdr3_nt: TGTGCCAGCAGCATAGATTATGGTCAGATTAAAAACATTCAGTACTTC
cdr3_aa: CASSIDYGQIKNIQYF

j_call: TRBJ2-3
d_call: TRBD2
clone_size: few
v_call: TRBV7-7
cdr3_nt: TGTGCCAGCAGCCCCGTGGCTAGCGGGGGCGGAGGCACAGATACGCAGTATTTT
cdr3_aa: CASSPVASGGGGTDTQYF

j_call: TRBJ1-1
d_call: .
clone_size: .
v_call: TRBV6-1
cdr3_nt: TGTGCCAGCAGCCGACAGATTATGAACACTGAAGCTTTCTTT
cdr3_aa: CASSRQIMNTEAFF

j_call: TRBJ1-4
d_call: TRBD1
clone_size: .
v_call: TRBV5-1
cdr3_nt: TGCGCCAGCAGCTTGGGACAGGGGGATGAAAAACTGTTTTTT
cdr3_aa: CASSLGQGDEKLFF

j_call: TRBJ2-2
d_call: TRBD1
clone_size: few
v_call: TRBV28
cdr3_nt: TGTGCCAGCAGCTCCACAGGGGGCACCGGGGAGCTGTTTTTT
cdr3_aa: CASSSTGGTGELFF